The sequence of this T cell receptor beta chain was determined in a study of OX40 agonist ivuxolimab in advanced cancers. Overall study: Melanoma, hepatocellular carcinoma, head and neck or renal cell cancer occurred in dose-escalation patients.

The CDR3 is 14 amino acids. The germline V gene encodes CDR1 LNHDA and CDR2 SQIVND (reference sequence). V lost 5 bases, J lost 2 bases, and 4 bases stayed unmatched. A word on this clone: What it recognizes is unknown.

Study conclusions and caveats: Low normalized clonal expansion also occurred in some nonresponding patients. CD4+ and CD8+ T cells in blood underwent clonal expansion by week 6 at 0.1 to 3.0 mg/kg. The study found among the lowest clonal expansion in partial responders at 0.1-3.0 mg/kg.

Generated by immunoSEQ multiplex PCR, the TCRdb table keeps only in-frame clones and is missing some. The sample yields 15,000 to 20,000 clones, less than 95% seen once. The material sequenced was CD4+ or CD8+ T cells sorted from blood, taken in a trial of the OX40 agonist ivuxolimab. The sequence derives from an adult with an advanced solid tumor such as melanoma, head and neck, liver or kidney cancer. This chain joins TRBV19 and TRBJ2-7; 9 bases fit TRBD2. CDR3 loop: CASSASGAAYEQYF. CDR3 coding DNA: TGTGCCAGTAGTGCTAGCGGGGCTGCCTACGAGCAGTACTTC.